This T cell receptor beta chain was retrieved from a study of CXCR3-negative and CXCR3-positive naive CD8 T cells. Study context: Cumulative TRB read yield was roughly 130 million, averaging about 1.5 +/- 0.3 million per library.

The CDR3 has 15 residues. Germline V gene lookup returns CDR1 SEHNR and CDR2 FQNEAQ (reference sequence). UMI-tagged TRB cDNA libraries were built via 5' RACE. From its re-call of the 5' RACE reads, TCRdb lists each CDR3 protein once, without DNA. This sample's clone table lists over 100,000 distinct CDR3 sequences. The gene calls are TRBV7-9 and TRBJ2-4. Sequencing was performed on naive CXCR3- CD8+ T cells from blood. The subset was: CD45RO-CCR7+CD27+CD95- naive CD8+ T cells lacking CXCR3 (TNR3-). The TCR was taken from a human donor in good health. Some clones in this sample may be carry-over from other donors' samples. The CDR3 loop is CASRKSGLAKNIQYF.